This T cell receptor (beta chain) was observed in a study of T cell changes during pregnancy in multiple sclerosis. In germline, CDR1 is SGHVS, CDR2 FNYEAQ. There are 14 residues in the CDR3. Trimming took 5 bases from V and 4 from J, leaving 11 bases between them. The protocol was immunoSEQ multiplex PCR, while the TCRdb copy is restricted to in-frame clones and leaves out a portion. The repertoire consists of about 38,000 clones, with roughly 90% occurring once and the leading ten covering around 6%. The chain employs TRBV7-6 and TRBJ2-2; D remains ambiguous. The TCR was taken from a female donor with multiple sclerosis, enrolled in a pregnancy study. This material consisted of CD8+ T cells from peripheral blood mononuclear cells, taken in the third trimester of pregnancy. CDR3 region: CASSPRIGTGELFF. The DNA for the CDR3 is TGTGCCAGCAGCCCGCGGATAGGCACCGGGGAGCTGTTTTTT.